The rows below give T cell receptor beta chains drawn from one sample of a study of shared clonotypes between healthy human individuals. The repertoire was sequenced with immunoSEQ multiplex PCR; TCRdb's copy has only in-frame clones and lacks some. The profile shows 600,000 to 750,000 clones, about nine tenths of them singletons. Sample: memory CD8+ T cells from PBMCs. These receptors were taken from a man aged 18 to 35 in good health. Some clones in this sample may be carry-over from other donors' samples. Each CDR3 is given with its conserved first and last residue. A D gene is named only where the DNA matches it firmly. Expanded clones are given a class, and other clones once, few, many or no size at all.

V: TRBV5-8; D: TRBD1; J: TRBJ2-7; size: NA; DNA: TGTGCCAGCAGCCCCCTGGGGACAGGGGTAGACGAGCAGTACTTC; CDR3: CASSPLGTGVDEQYF
V: TRBV25-1; D: TRBD1; J: TRBJ2-6; size: NA; DNA: TGTGCCAGCAGTGCAGACAGGGGGTCAAACCCTGGGGCCAACGTCCTGACTTTC; CDR3: CASSADRGSNPGANVLTF
V: TRBV19; D: TRBD2; J: TRBJ2-7; size: NA; DNA: TGTGCCAGTAGTATAGACCCTAGCGGGAGCTCCTACGAGCAGTACTTC; CDR3: CASSIDPSGSSYEQYF
V: TRBV6-1; D: NA; J: TRBJ2-7; size: NA; DNA: TGTGCCAGCAGTGAAGAAGCAGTTACAGAAATCTACGAGCAGTACTTC; CDR3: CASSEEAVTEIYEQYF
V: TRBV4-2; D: NA; J: TRBJ1-4; size: NA; DNA: TGTGCCAGCAGTCTCGGAACAGGGAGTGGTGAAAAACTGTTTTTT; CDR3: CASSLGTGSGEKLFF
V: TRBV2; D: NA; J: TRBJ1-5; size: NA; DNA: TGTGCCAGCAGTCTACGAGTTAGCAATCAGCCCCAGCATTTT; CDR3: CASSLRVSNQPQHF
V: TRBV13; D: TRBD1; J: TRBJ1-1; size: NA; DNA: TGTGCCAGCAGCTCAAGCGACAGGGGTAGAGAAGCTTTCTTT; CDR3: CASSSSDRGREAFF
V: TRBV13; D: NA; J: TRBJ1-1; size: NA; DNA: TGTGCCAGCAGCTCACTCTATCCGAACACTGAAGCTTTCTTT; CDR3: CASSSLYPNTEAFF
V: TRBV7-8; D: NA; J: TRBJ2-2; size: NA; DNA: TGTGCCAGCAGCTTAGAAGCAAGACCTACCGGGGAGCTGTTTTTT; CDR3: CASSLEARPTGELFF
V: TRBV19; D: NA; J: TRBJ1-5; size: NA; DNA: TGTGCCAGTAGTCTACGACAGGTTAATCAGCCCCAGCATTTT; CDR3: CASSLRQVNQPQHF
V: TRBV27; D: NA; J: TRBJ1-5; size: NA; DNA: TGTGCCACCCAGGGAGGGGGGAATCAGCCCCAGCATTTT; CDR3: CATQGGGNQPQHF
V: TRBV11-2; D: NA; J: TRBJ1-1; size: NA; DNA: TGTGCCAGCAGCTTAGATGGCGGTGAAGCTTTCTTT; CDR3: CASSLDGGEAFF
V: TRBV10-1; D: TRBD1; J: TRBJ1-3; size: once; DNA: TGCGCCAGCAGTGAGACAGGGGGGTCCTTCTCTGGAAACACCATATATTTT; CDR3: CASSETGGSFSGNTIYF
V: TRBV29-1; D: NA; J: TRBJ1-2; size: NA; DNA: TGCAGCGTTGAAGGCAGGCCGGGGGGCTACACCTTC; CDR3: CSVEGRPGGYTF
V: TRBV7-6; D: TRBD2; J: TRBJ2-7; size: once; DNA: TGTGCCAGCAGCTTATGGGCAGCGGGAGGGTACGAGCAGTACTTC; CDR3: CASSLWAAGGYEQYF
V: TRBV6-5; D: TRBD1; J: TRBJ1-1; size: NA; DNA: TGTGCCACCCGCGGACGGCAGGGGGTCACTGAAGCTTTCTTT; CDR3: CATRGRQGVTEAFF
V: TRBV5-1; D: TRBD2; J: TRBJ2-7; size: NA; DNA: TGCGCCAGCAGCTTGGTTCAGCGGGAGGGTATTGGCGAGCAGTACTTC; CDR3: CASSLVQREGIGEQYF
V: TRBV5-6; D: NA; J: TRBJ2-2; size: NA; DNA: TGTGCCAGCAGCTTGGAGTACACCGGGGAGCTGTTTTTT; CDR3: CASSLEYTGELFF
V: TRBV6-6; D: TRBD1; J: TRBJ1-5; size: NA; DNA: TGTGCCAGCAGTTATCTCACAGGGGACAGGCCCCAGCATTTT; CDR3: CASSYLTGDRPQHF
V: TRBV15; D: NA; J: TRBJ2-3; size: NA; DNA: TGTGCCACTCGGGGGACTCAACTCAAGCAAGATACGCAGTATTTT; CDR3: CATRGTQLKQDTQYF
V: TRBV4-1; D: NA; J: TRBJ1-5; size: NA; DNA: TGCGCCAGCAGCCCAGCGGGCAGGGGAAGGAGAGGGCAGCCCCAGCATTTT; CDR3: CASSPAGRGRRGQPQHF
V: TRBV15; D: NA; J: TRBJ1-5; size: NA; DNA: TGTGCCACCAGCAGAGATAGGGCAGCTAGCAATCAGCCCCAGCATTTT; CDR3: CATSRDRAASNQPQHF
V: TRBV23-1; D: NA; J: TRBJ1-4; size: NA; DNA: TGCGCCAGCAGTCACCCCACGGAAGCTGCAACTAATGAAAAACTGTTTTTT; CDR3: CASSHPTEAATNEKLFF
V: TRBV5-1; D: NA; J: TRBJ2-7; size: NA; DNA: TGCGCCAGCAGCTTGGGCGTCGGACACCTCTACGAGCAGTACTTC; CDR3: CASSLGVGHLYEQYF
V: TRBV19; D: TRBD1; J: TRBJ1-2; size: NA; DNA: TGTGCCAGTAGCTTGACAGGGATGGACTATGGCTACACCTTC; CDR3: CASSLTGMDYGYTF
V: TRBV7-9; D: NA; J: TRBJ1-2; size: once; DNA: TGTGCCAGCAGCGTGGACAGAAATGGCTACACCTTC; CDR3: CASSVDRNGYTF
V: TRBV27; D: TRBD1; J: TRBJ2-2; size: once; DNA: TGTGCCAGCAGTAAGGGACAGGTCGCGAACACCGGGGAGCTGTTTTTT; CDR3: CASSKGQVANTGELFF
V: TRBV30; D: NA; J: TRBJ1-1; size: NA; DNA: TGTGCCTGGGGATGGGACTTGAACACTGAAGCTTTCTTT; CDR3: CAWGWDLNTEAFF